These T cell receptor beta chains were read from a single sample in a study of cytomegalovirus exposure and HLA in healthy donors. Generated by immunoSEQ multiplex PCR, the TCRdb table keeps only in-frame clones and is missing some. The repertoire consists of around 160,000 clones, with around 79% occurring once and the leading ten covering roughly 2.6%. The sequenced material came from PBMCs. Receptors were obtained from a woman aged 35 to 49 in good health and CMV-seropositive. Both conserved end residues are part of each CDR3. The D gene is left open where the match is weak. Size is stated for part of the rows, as once, few or many counts, or as a class when the clone is expanded.

v_call: TRBV6-1; clone_size: few; d_call: TRBD1; j_call: TRBJ1-1; cdr3_aa: CASSERTGGRSEAFF; cdr3_nt: TGTGCCAGCAGTGAGCGGACAGGTGGGAGGTCTGAAGCTTTCTTT
v_call: TRBV4-1; clone_size: few; d_call: TRBD1; j_call: TRBJ2-7; cdr3_aa: CASSPGQGITSYEQYF; cdr3_nt: TGCGCCAGCAGCCCGGGACAGGGCATTACGTCCTACGAGCAGTACTTC
v_call: TRBV7-9; clone_size: few; d_call: TRBD1; j_call: TRBJ1-3; cdr3_aa: CASRAVGQGLHSGNTIYF; cdr3_nt: TGTGCCAGCAGGGCCGTGGGACAGGGGCTACACTCTGGAAACACCATATATTTT
v_call: TRBV19; clone_size: few; d_call: TRBD1; j_call: TRBJ1-2; cdr3_aa: CASSIEEGARYTF; cdr3_nt: TGTGCCAGTAGTATTGAGGAGGGGGCCCGCTACACCTTC
v_call: TRBV6-5; clone_size: -; d_call: -; j_call: TRBJ1-5; cdr3_aa: CASRPQDNQPQHF; cdr3_nt: TGTGCCAGCAGGCCACAGGACAATCAGCCCCAGCATTTT
v_call: TRBV27; clone_size: -; d_call: -; j_call: TRBJ1-2; cdr3_aa: CASSYRDSGGYGYTF; cdr3_nt: TGTGCCAGCAGTTACCGGGACTCTGGCGGCTATGGCTACACCTTC
v_call: TRBV6-5; clone_size: -; d_call: -; j_call: TRBJ1-1; cdr3_aa: CASSEIQDTEAFF; cdr3_nt: TGTGCCAGCAGTGAAATTCAGGACACTGAAGCTTTCTTT
v_call: TRBV7-8; clone_size: -; d_call: TRBD2; j_call: TRBJ2-1; cdr3_aa: CASSLGASGASYNEQFF; cdr3_nt: TGTGCCAGCAGCTTAGGGGCTAGCGGGGCGAGCTACAATGAGCAGTTCTTC
v_call: TRBV19; clone_size: -; d_call: -; j_call: TRBJ1-5; cdr3_aa: CASTRNTGGYSNQPQHF; cdr3_nt: TGTGCCAGTACCCGGAACACGGGAGGTTATAGCAATCAGCCCCAGCATTTT
v_call: TRBV5-1; clone_size: -; d_call: TRBD1; j_call: TRBJ2-3; cdr3_aa: CASSFGTGTDTQYF; cdr3_nt: TGCGCCAGCAGCTTCGGGACAGGCACAGATACGCAGTATTTT
v_call: TRBV5-6; clone_size: -; d_call: TRBD1; j_call: TRBJ2-2; cdr3_aa: CASSPTAGGTGELFF; cdr3_nt: TGTGCCAGCAGCCCAACCGCAGGGGGCACCGGGGAGCTGTTTTTT
v_call: TRBV2; clone_size: -; d_call: -; j_call: TRBJ2-1; cdr3_aa: CATSKVGENEQFF; cdr3_nt: TGTGCCACCTCTAAGGTTGGGGAGAATGAGCAGTTCTTC